The 31 T cell receptor beta chains reported below all come from one sample, sequenced in a study of blood T cell repertoires in COVID-19. The table came from immunoSEQ multiplex PCR; TCRdb's copy has only in-frame clones and leaves some out. The table lists 120,000 to 150,000 clones, around nine tenths of them singletons. The sequenced material came from peripheral blood. These receptors all stem from a human donor in a cohort sampled during active COVID-19.

This clone occurred once. V usage is TRBV9 and J usage is TRBJ1-5, with a tentative D call TRBD1 (5 bases). Trimming pared 3 bases from V and 7 bases from J, leaving 11 bases between. CDR3 length: 13 amino acids. Germline CDR1 SGDLS, CDR2 YYNGEE. The CDR3 reads CASSGGGEQPQHF. CDR3 sequence (DNA): TGTGCCAGCAGCGGGGGGGGTGAGCAGCCCCAGCATTTT. The full variable domain, in which reference TRBV9 and TRBJ1-5 provide the parts outside the CDR3, is DSGVTQTPKHLITATGQRVTLRCSPRSGDLSVYWYQQSLDQGLQFLIQYYNGEERAKGNILERFSAQQFPDLHSELNLSSLELGDSALYFCASSGGGEQPQHFGDGTRLSIL.

This chain joins TRBV27 and TRBJ2-4, with a possible D match to TRBD2 (6 bases). Germline values: CDR1 MNHEY, CDR2 SMNVEV (reference sequence). V was cut by 2 bases and J by 1 base, with 6 bases left in between. The CDR3 is 14 residues long. CDR3 sequence reads: CASSLGGAKNIQYF. As DNA, the CDR3 is TGTGCCAGCAGTTTAGGGGGGGCCAAAAACATTCAGTACTTC.

CDR3 nucleotides: TGTGCCAGCAGCTTACGGGACAGGGCCGACACTGAAGCTTTCTTT. Encoded protein: CASSLRDRADTEAFF. The gene calls are TRBV11-1 and TRBJ1-1; 9 bases align to TRBD1. Germline-derived CDR1 and CDR2 are SGHAT and FQDESV (reference sequence). V lost 2 bases to trimming and J lost 3 bases; unmatched junction nucleotides: 4. This CDR3 region has 15 residues.

The chain uses TRBV19 and TRBJ1-1, with D maybe TRBD1 (6 bases). This CDR3 has 16 residues. With 3 bases removed from V and 5 bases from J, the gap between germline ends came to 19 bases. In germline, CDR1 is LNHDA, CDR2 SQIVND (reference sequence). CDR3 sequence: CASSIGGDQGKTEAFF. CDR3 DNA: TGTGCCAGTAGTATTGGGGGGGATCAGGGGAAGACTGAAGCTTTCTTT.

The CDR3 DNA reads as TGTGCCAGCAGCACTTGGACAGGCTATGGCTACACCTTC. As protein: CASSTWTGYGYTF. This chain connects TRBV5-5 to TRBJ1-2; 7 bases line up with TRBD1. The CDR3 totals 13 residues. J gave up 4 bases and V 4 bases, and 4 bases lay outside the gene matches. CDR1 is SGHKS, CDR2 YYEKEE, per germline (reference sequence).

The V call is TRBV27, the J call TRBJ2-1; maybe TRBD1 (6 bases). Per the germline V gene, CDR1 is MNHEY and CDR2 is SMNVEV (reference sequence). Trimming removed 2 bases from V and 1 base from J, with 9 bases in between. This CDR3 is 15 amino acids long. The DNA for the CDR3 is TGTGCCAGCAGTTTACGGCAGGGGTCCTACAATGAGCAGTTCTTC. Protein: CASSLRQGSYNEQFF.

This chain uses TRBV5-6 with TRBJ2-3; 14 positions match TRBD2. Trimming took 0 bases from V and 0 from J; bases not matched to a gene: 3. Germline CDR1 and CDR2: SGHDT and YYEEEE. This CDR3 has 18 residues. CDR3 amino acids: CASSLGTSGGFSTDTQYF. CDR3 DNA sequence: TGTGCCAGCAGCTTGGGGACTAGCGGGGGGTTCAGCACAGATACGCAGTATTTT.

The chain recombines TRBV7-9 with TRBJ1-2; D remains ambiguous. The ends were cut back, 2 bases at V and 6 bases at J, with 10 bases in the middle. Germline CDR1 is SEHNR and CDR2 is FQNEAQ (reference sequence). The CDR3 is 13 amino acids. CDR3 sequence reads: CASSLLVGDGYTF. The CDR3 DNA sequence: TGTGCCAGCAGCTTATTGGTCGGGGATGGCTACACCTTC.

The rearrangement links TRBV30 to TRBJ1-1; maybe TRBD1 (5 bases). The CDR3 spans 13 residues. V lost 2 bases, J lost 3 bases, and 10 bases lay in between. Germline V gene lookup returns CDR1 GTSNPN and CDR2 SVGIG (reference sequence). CDR3 nucleotide sequence: TGTGCCTGGAGTAGGACAAAAGACACTGAAGCTTTCTTT. It specifies CAWSRTKDTEAFF.

The rearrangement links TRBV19 to TRBJ1-2; no firm D call. The CDR3 spans 13 residues. Germline V gives CDR1 LNHDA, CDR2 SQIVND (reference sequence). The V end was cut by 0 bases, the J end by 5 bases, with 7 bases between. The CDR3 reads CASSIEQFYGYTF. CDR3 in DNA: TGTGCCAGTAGTATAGAACAGTTTTATGGCTACACCTTC.

The gene calls are TRBV19 and TRBJ2-3; the match to TRBD2 covers 11 bases. V lost 7 bases to trimming and J lost 8 bases; unmatched junction nucleotides: 8. Germline assignment: CDR1 LNHDA and CDR2 SQIVND (reference sequence). The CDR3 is 14 residues long. The CDR3: CASTWLAGGGTQYF. CDR3 bases: TGTGCCAGTACGTGGTTAGCGGGGGGGGGTACGCAGTATTTT.

V is TRBV9 and J is TRBJ1-3, with D unresolved. The V gene lost 0 bases and the J gene lost 3 bases, with 7 bases spanning the gap. Germline CDR1 is SGDLS and CDR2 is YYNGEE. This CDR3 has 14 residues. CDR3 nucleotide sequence: TGTGCCAGCAGCGTAGGAACCGGTGGAAACACCATATATTTT. This gives the protein CASSVGTGGNTIYF.

This sequence joins TRBV7-2 and TRBJ2-1; the D gene is possibly TRBD2 (6 bases). This CDR3 comprises 15 residues. Looked up from germline, CDR1 is SGHTA and CDR2 is FQGNSA. Trimming took off 6 bases at V and 5 bases at J, with 17 bases between the two ends. DNA for the CDR3: TGTGCCAGCAGTCGTGGGCTAGCGACGAACAATGAGCAGTTCTTC. Amino acids: CASSRGLATNNEQFF. Filled out from reference TRBV7-2 and TRBJ2-1, the complete variable domain reads GAGVSQSPSNKVTEKGKDVELRCDPISGHTALYWYRQSLGQGLEFLIYFQGNSAPDKSGLPSDRFSAERTGGSVSTLTIQRTQQEDSAVYLCASSRGLATNNEQFFGPGTRLTVL.

This chain uses TRBV18 with TRBJ1-4, with D perhaps matching TRBD1 (6 bases). Germline lookup yields CDR1 KGHSH and CDR2 LQKENI. Trimming took off 1 base at V and 5 bases at J, with 8 bases between the two ends. The CDR3 length is 14 residues. CDR3: CASSPLTGNEKLFF. In DNA form, the CDR3 reads TGTGCCAGCTCACCACTGACAGGAAATGAAAAACTGTTTTTT.

The chain combines TRBV1 with TRBJ2-5; no DNA check was done on the table's D call, TRBD1. TRBV1 is marked as a pseudogene. The CDR3 totals 17 residues. The CDR3 here is CTSSQDQGGDLKKTQYF. The CDR3 nucleotides are TGCACCAGCAGCCAAGATCAGGGGGGAGATCTCAAGAAGACCCAGTACTTC.

The CDR3 region has the DNA TGCGCCAGCAGCCCGGGACAGACTAGCACAGATACGCAGTATTTT. This sequence encodes CASSPGQTSTDTQYF. The chain recombines TRBV5-1 with TRBJ2-3; 7 bases map to TRBD1. The V segment lost 4 bases and the J segment 0 bases; nucleotides outside the gene matches: 5. CDR1 and CDR2 from the germline V gene are SGHRS and YFSETQ. CDR3 length: 15 residues.

This chain links TRBV4-3 with TRBJ2-2; D remains ambiguous. There are 16 residues in the CDR3. Per germline, CDR1 LGHNA and CDR2 YSLEER. The V and J ends lost 1 base and 0 bases respectively, with 9 bases between them. CDR3 DNA sequence: TGCGCCAGCAGCCAAGTTCTCGACACGAACACCGGGGAGCTGTTTTTT. It specifies CASSQVLDTNTGELFF.

This clone turned up a few times. The CDR3 nucleotides are TGTGCCAGCAGCTCCCGACAGGGGAGTCCGGAAAAACTGTTTTTT. Translation: CASSSRQGSPEKLFF. This chain uses TRBV5-4 with TRBJ1-4; 8 bases are a match to TRBD1. The length of the CDR3 is 15 residues. Germline V gene lookup returns CDR1 SGHNT and CDR2 YYREEE (reference sequence). Trimming removed 3 bases from V and 8 bases from J; junction bases left unmatched: 9.

This clone was seen once. The gene calls are TRBV9 and TRBJ1-4, with 7 bases that match TRBD1. The germline CDR1 and CDR2 sequences are SGDLS and YYNGEE. There are 16 residues in the CDR3. V trimming: 0 bases; J trimming: 3 bases; junction bases outside the gene matches: 5. CDR3 sequence (DNA): TGTGCCAGCAGCGTAGACGACAGGGTACCTAATGAAAAACTGTTTTTT. Protein sequence: CASSVDDRVPNEKLFF.

The chain links TRBV18 to TRBJ2-3; 10 nucleotides line up with TRBD2. V shed 3 bases, J shed 2 bases, and the junction held 8 bases outside the gene matches. CDR3 size: 17 residues. The germline CDR1 and CDR2 sequences are KGHSH and LQKENI. Here the CDR3 DNA reads TGTGCCAGCTCACCCCCACGAGCGGGGGGGGTCACAGATACGCAGTATTTT. This translates into CASSPPRAGGVTDTQYF. Full variable domain (outside the CDR3, taken from reference TRBV18 and TRBJ2-3): NAGVMQNPRHLVRRRGQEARLRCSPMKGHSHVYWYRQLPEEGLKFMVYLQKENIIDESGMPKERFSAEFPKEGPSILRIQQVVRGDSAAYFCASSPPRAGGVTDTQYFGPGTRLTVL.

The genes are TRBV15 and TRBJ1-1; the match to TRBD1 covers 10 bases. V was clipped by 5 bases and J by 4 bases; unmatched bases: 4. Germline CDR1 and CDR2: LNHNV and YYDKDF (reference sequence). CDR3 length equals 14 residues. The DNA for the CDR3 is TGTGCCACCAGCGGGGACAGGGGAGGCACTGAAGCTTTCTTT. The encoded protein is CATSGDRGGTEAFF.

The chain is built from TRBV5-1 and TRBJ2-7; possibly TRBD1 for D (6 bases). This CDR3 contains 14 residues. From germline, CDR1 is SGHRS and CDR2 YFSETQ. Between the trimmed V and J ends, which lost 5 bases and 1 base, there was a span of 13 bases. This chain's CDR3 is CASSPGHLSYEQYF. The CDR3 nucleotides read TGCGCCAGCAGTCCGGGACACCTATCCTACGAGCAGTACTTC.

The V gene is TRBV7-2, the J gene TRBJ1-1; D is ambiguous. The germline gives CDR1 SGHTA, CDR2 FQGNSA. CDR3 length: 16 amino acids. The germline V and J ends were trimmed by 2 bases and 2 bases, with 15 bases remaining between them. Here the CDR3 reads CASSLSMAEVNTEAFF. CDR3 sequence (DNA): TGTGCCAGCAGCTTAAGCATGGCGGAGGTAAACACTGAAGCTTTCTTT.

The chain combines TRBV6-4 with TRBJ1-5; tentative D call: TRBD1 (6 bases). The CDR3 has 14 amino acids. Germline assignment: CDR1 MRHNA and CDR2 SNTAGT. Trimming took off 0 bases at V and 11 bases at J, with 14 bases between the two ends. The CDR3 DNA reads as TGTGCCAGCAGTGACTCGGACCCATCAGGGGCCCAGCATTTT. Its protein is CASSDSDPSGAQHF.

CDR3 in amino acids: CASSSFRLAGEDTQYF. The CDR3 DNA is TGTGCCAGCAGTTCCTTCAGACTAGCGGGGGAGGATACGCAGTATTTT. The chain combines TRBV2 with TRBJ2-3; 12 nucleotides agree with TRBD2. The CDR3 is 16 amino acids. J gave up 6 bases and V 5 bases, and 9 bases lay outside the gene matches. Germline values: CDR1 SNHLY, CDR2 FYNNEI.

This clone was picked up one time. The J gene is TRBJ2-5, the V gene TRBV27, with 12 positions matching TRBD2. With V trimmed by 6 bases and J by 14 bases, 13 bases remained unmatched. This CDR3 is 14 amino acids long. Germline CDR1 and CDR2: MNHEY and SMNVEV (reference sequence). In DNA form, the CDR3 reads TGTGCCAGCAGGATAGGGGCTAGCGGGGGGGACCCTTACTTC. It codes for CASRIGASGGDPYF.

This rearrangement joins TRBV5-8 to TRBJ2-3; 9 positions match TRBD1. J was trimmed by 6 bases and V by 4 bases; bases with no gene match: 6. Looked up from germline, CDR1 is SGHTS and CDR2 is YDEGEE. CDR3 size: 14 residues. This CDR3 reads CASSRGQGADTQYF. CDR3 coding DNA: TGTGCCAGCAGCCGGGGACAGGGCGCGGATACGCAGTATTTT.

This clone was observed a few times. The chain carries TRBV5-1 and TRBJ1-1; D call uncertain. Trimming removed 4 bases at V and 1 base at J, with 5 bases between. The CDR3 is 12 amino acids. In germline, CDR1 is SGHRS, CDR2 YFSETQ. The CDR3 protein is CASSRGNTEAFF. The CDR3 DNA follows: TGCGCCAGCAGCAGAGGGAACACTGAAGCTTTCTTT.

The J gene is TRBJ1-1, the V gene TRBV6-2 or TRBV6-3, with D hard to call. From germline, CDR1 is MNHEY and CDR2 SVGEGT. V lost 0 bases to trimming and J lost 5 bases, with 4 bases between them. CDR3 length: 12 residues. The CDR3 DNA reads TGTGCCAGCAGTTACTCCTCGACTGAAGCTTTCTTT. Translating gives CASSYSSTEAFF.

The rearrangement joins TRBV11-2 to TRBJ2-1; the D is unclear. CDR1 SGHAT and CDR2 FQNNGV come from the germline V gene. The V gene lost 8 bases and the J gene lost 2 bases, with 4 bases spanning the gap. This CDR3 has 11 amino acids. The CDR3 region is CASATYNEQFF. CDR3 DNA: TGTGCCAGCGCGACCTACAATGAGCAGTTCTTC.

This clone was observed a few times. V is TRBV12-3 or TRBV12-4 and J is TRBJ1-2, with D hard to call. Trimming removed 6 bases from V and 2 bases from J, with 10 bases in between. This CDR3 region has 13 residues. CDR3 residues: CASSPGWNYGYTF. The CDR3 nucleotides are TGTGCCAGCAGCCCCGGGTGGAACTATGGCTACACCTTC.